This TCR beta chain comes out of a study of cytomegalovirus exposure and HLA in healthy donors. Primers: 60 Vbeta forward and 13 Jbeta reverse. Libraries were prepared by immunoSEQ multiplex PCR; TCRdb keeps only in-frame clonotypes and omits some of them. Of about 120,000 clones in the sample, approximately 80% were seen once. Concerning this clone: The antigen is not known.

V trimming: 6 bases; J trimming: 1 base; junction bases outside the gene matches: 13. The CDR3 is 17 residues long. The germline V gene encodes CDR1 SEHNR and CDR2 FQNEAQ (reference sequence). General study points: Earlier analysis looked at TCR beta V segments, and most were productive about 90% or about 30% of the time. Follow-up analysis seemed to connect common viral pathogens with several of the most significant clusters identified. A link between a missense DCLRE1C variant and TCR beta V- and J-gene trimming emerged from a later analysis.

The sample consisted of PBMCs. This sequence joins TRBV7-9 and TRBJ2-3, with 7 bases identical to TRBD2. This clonotype was sampled from a human donor in good health. This CDR3 is CASSRFDASGGTDTQYF. The CDR3 DNA sequence: TGTGCCAGCAGTCGATTCGATGCGAGCGGGGGCACAGATACGCAGTATTTT.